Following are 18 T cell receptor beta chains from one sample sequenced in a study of beta chain features in type 1 diabetes (dated by TCRdb to 2016 to 2019). Library preparation employed the immunoSEQ multiplex PCR assay. The entire amount of isolated RNA was reverse transcribed using the High Capacity cDNA Reverse Transcription Kit, so the sequenced TCRB transcripts were expressed ones. Here the immuneACCESS table is served through TCRdb, limited to in-frame sequences with V and J called. Missing clones are a known gap in these copies; in checked studies unresolved V genes cover under half, and the rest lacks a known reason. In this sample the table shows hundreds of thousands of clones, approximately 15% of which occur a single time. The top ten hold roughly 0.015% of the sample. Results and caveats for the whole study, not just this receptor: A moderate but significant shortening of TCRB CDR3 length was observed in type 1 diabetes patients in all four CD4+ subsets.

No antigens are known for them. The material sequenced was naive CD4+ T cells from blood. The cell subset or site label corresponds to: true naive CD4+ T cells. These receptor sequences come from a man between 18 and 29 years old with type 1 diabetes.

Notes on this clone: Compared with germline, one end of the junction differs, possibly owing to a read error. V usage is TRBV7-2 and J usage is TRBJ2-7; 12 bases line up with TRBD2. Germline CDR1 SGHTA, CDR2 FQGNSA. The CDR3 sequence is 15 residues long. CDR3 loop: CASSLAGGPPHEQYF. DNA for the CDR3: TGTGCCAGCAGCCTAGCGGGAGGGCCTCCCCACGAGCAGTACTTC.

This clone was counted only a few times. The chain employs TRBV5-1 and TRBJ2-5; 9 bases line up with TRBD1. V lost 4 bases to trimming and J lost 1 base; unmatched junction nucleotides: 5. From germline, CDR1 is SGHRS and CDR2 YFSETQ. This CDR3 contains 15 residues. The CDR3 coding sequence is TGCGCCAGCAGCCCTCAGACAGGGGGCCAAGAGACCCAGTACTTC. Its translation: CASSPQTGGQETQYF.

The genes are TRBV19 and TRBJ2-1, with D possibly matching TRBD2 (6 bases). The CDR3 runs to 14 residues. Germline V CDR1 and CDR2: LNHDA, SQIVND (reference sequence). Trimming pared 8 bases from V and 0 bases from J, leaving 11 bases between. CDR3 bases: TGTGCCAGTTCTAGCGCTGCCTCCTACAATGAGCAGTTCTTC. It is translated as CASSSAASYNEQFF.

This clone turned up a few times. This rearrangement joins TRBV5-4 to TRBJ2-7, with D unclear. The CDR3 loop spans 13 amino acids. V dropped 9 bases and J dropped 4 bases, with 17 bases sitting between them. CDR1 SGHNT and CDR2 YYREEE come from the germline V gene (reference sequence). CDR3: CATSSDPGYEQYF. The CDR3 nucleotides are TGTGCCACCTCAAGCGACCCGGGTTACGAGCAGTACTTC.

This clone has only one observation. The V call is TRBV2, the J call TRBJ2-5; maybe TRBD2 (6 bases). The CDR3 totals 15 residues. Trimming removed 7 bases at V and 1 base at J, with 16 bases between. Germline CDR1 SNHLY, CDR2 FYNNEI. The CDR3 spells CASMGSGGPQETQYF. Written as DNA, the CDR3 is TGTGCCAGCATGGGTAGCGGTGGGCCCCAAGAGACCCAGTACTTC.

This chain joins TRBV29-1 and TRBJ1-5; a weak D match, TRBD1 (5 bases). CDR3 length equals 13 residues. Germline V gene data show CDR1 as SQVTM and CDR2 as ANQGSEA. Trimming removed 4 bases at V and 5 bases at J, with 12 bases between. CDR3 sequence: CSVAYRSDQPQHF. CDR3 nucleotides: TGCAGCGTTGCTTACAGGTCTGATCAGCCCCAGCATTTT.

This clone was detected a few times. As DNA, the CDR3 is TGTGCCAGCAGCCTGCGCTGGGGCCAGGGGGCCCCTAATGAAAAACTGTTTTTT. As protein: CASSLRWGQGAPNEKLFF. V usage is TRBV5-6 and J usage is TRBJ1-4, with TRBD1 matching 8 bases. The CDR3 contains 18 residues. Germline assignment: CDR1 SGHDT and CDR2 YYEEEE. J gave up 3 bases and V 4 bases, and 14 bases lay outside the gene matches.

The gene calls are TRBV19 and TRBJ2-5; maybe TRBD2 (6 bases). Germline V lookup: CDR1 LNHDA, CDR2 SQIVND (reference sequence). Trimming took off 8 bases at V and 6 bases at J, with 19 bases between the two ends. This CDR3 comprises 14 residues. CDR3 sequence (DNA): TGTGCCAGTGCAATTGGCGGGACGGCGAAGACCCAGTACTTC. It specifies CASAIGGTAKTQYF.

This clone was recorded a few times. The rearrangement uses TRBV18 and TRBJ2-1, with D unclear. Trimming took 0 bases from V and 8 from J, leaving 8 bases between them. CDR1 is KGHSH, CDR2 LQKENI, per germline. The length of the CDR3 is 13 residues. DNA of the CDR3: TGTGCCAGCTCACCACCGTCGAGCGATGAGCAGTTCTTC. Protein: CASSPPSSDEQFF.

V gene TRBV11-2 combines with J gene TRBJ2-1, with D perhaps TRBD2 (5 bases). This CDR3 is 16 amino acids long. V was trimmed by 2 bases and J by 1 base, leaving 12 bases between them. Germline V CDR1 and CDR2: SGHAT, FQNNGV. Here the CDR3 reads CASSLNGVGSYNEQFF. The CDR3 region has the DNA TGTGCCAGCAGCTTAAACGGGGTAGGGTCCTACAATGAGCAGTTCTTC.

The chain is built from TRBV5-1 and TRBJ2-7; 8 bases align to TRBD2. The trim removed 4 bases at V and 0 bases at J, leaving 3 bases unmatched. The germline V gene encodes CDR1 SGHRS and CDR2 YFSETQ. CDR3 length equals 14 residues. The CDR3 sequence: CASSAGLDSYEQYF. The CDR3 DNA is TGCGCCAGCAGCGCGGGACTAGACTCCTACGAGCAGTACTTC. The full variable domain, with the rest looked up from reference TRBV5-1 and TRBJ2-7, is KAGVTQTPRYLIKTRGQQVTLSCSPISGHRSVSWYQQTPGQGLQFLFEYFSETQRNKGNFPGRFSGRQFSNSRSEMNVSTLELGDSALYLCASSAGLDSYEQYFGPGTRLTVT.

The V call is TRBV5-4, the J call TRBJ2-1; D perhaps matches TRBD1 (5 bases). This CDR3 has 11 residues. The germline V gene encodes CDR1 SGHNT and CDR2 YYREEE (reference sequence). The V end lost 4 bases, the J end lost 10 bases, and 9 bases lay between the germline ends. The DNA of the CDR3 is TGTGCCAGCAGCCCTGGACAAGAGCAGTTCTTC. Amino acid sequence: CASSPGQEQFF.

The chain couples TRBV25-1 to TRBJ2-1; 13 nucleotides agree with TRBD2. This CDR3 region has 15 residues. V lost 8 bases and J lost 6; bases outside the gene matches: 7. Germline-derived CDR1 and CDR2 are MGHDK and SYGVNS. Here the CDR3 DNA reads TGTGCCAGCGGACTAGCGGGAGCAACGTTCAATGAGCAGTTCTTC. The encoded protein is CASGLAGATFNEQFF.

The chain carries TRBV5-4 and TRBJ2-3; 7 positions agree with TRBD2. The CDR3 sequence is 15 residues long. V shed 3 bases and J 2 bases; nucleotides not matched to a gene: 6. Germline V gene sequence: CDR1 SGHNT, CDR2 YYREEE (reference sequence). As DNA, the CDR3 is TGTGCCAGCAGCTCAGCGGGGAAGATCACAGATACGCAGTATTTT. As protein: CASSSAGKITDTQYF.

The V and J genes are TRBV29-1 and TRBJ1-1; unclear D gene. From germline, CDR1 is SQVTM and CDR2 ANQGSEA. The V gene lost 5 bases and the J gene lost 0 bases, with 10 bases spanning the gap. The CDR3 totals 13 residues. In DNA, the CDR3 is TGCAGCGTTACTACACTCATGAACACTGAAGCTTTCTTT. Protein: CSVTTLMNTEAFF.

This clone was observed many times. The V gene is TRBV4-3, the J gene TRBJ1-3; 7 nucleotides agree with TRBD1. This CDR3 spans 14 amino acids. In germline, CDR1 is LGHNA, CDR2 YSLEER. With 4 bases clipped from V and 8 bases from J, the junction kept 8 bases outside the gene matches. The CDR3 DNA reads as TGCGCCAGCAGCCCGACGACAGGGCGGGACACCATATATTTT. Its translation: CASSPTTGRDTIYF.

This chain links TRBV6-1 with TRBJ1-2; 9 bases match TRBD1. Germline V lookup: CDR1 MNHNS, CDR2 SASEGT. The CDR3 has 15 residues. V lost 0 bases, J lost 2 bases, and 1 base stayed unmatched. Written as DNA, the CDR3 is TGTGCCAGCAGTGAAGCCGGACAGGGGAACTATGGCTACACCTTC. This codes for CASSEAGQGNYGYTF.

The chain links TRBV9 to TRBJ2-5, with 10 nucleotides matching TRBD2. J gave up 9 bases and V 4 bases, and 15 bases lay outside the gene matches. Germline CDR1 reads SGDLS; CDR2 reads YYNGEE. This CDR3 has 16 residues. CDR3 protein: CASSRLAGQNRRAQYF. DNA for the CDR3: TGTGCCAGCAGCAGACTAGCGGGCCAAAACCGCCGGGCCCAGTACTTC.